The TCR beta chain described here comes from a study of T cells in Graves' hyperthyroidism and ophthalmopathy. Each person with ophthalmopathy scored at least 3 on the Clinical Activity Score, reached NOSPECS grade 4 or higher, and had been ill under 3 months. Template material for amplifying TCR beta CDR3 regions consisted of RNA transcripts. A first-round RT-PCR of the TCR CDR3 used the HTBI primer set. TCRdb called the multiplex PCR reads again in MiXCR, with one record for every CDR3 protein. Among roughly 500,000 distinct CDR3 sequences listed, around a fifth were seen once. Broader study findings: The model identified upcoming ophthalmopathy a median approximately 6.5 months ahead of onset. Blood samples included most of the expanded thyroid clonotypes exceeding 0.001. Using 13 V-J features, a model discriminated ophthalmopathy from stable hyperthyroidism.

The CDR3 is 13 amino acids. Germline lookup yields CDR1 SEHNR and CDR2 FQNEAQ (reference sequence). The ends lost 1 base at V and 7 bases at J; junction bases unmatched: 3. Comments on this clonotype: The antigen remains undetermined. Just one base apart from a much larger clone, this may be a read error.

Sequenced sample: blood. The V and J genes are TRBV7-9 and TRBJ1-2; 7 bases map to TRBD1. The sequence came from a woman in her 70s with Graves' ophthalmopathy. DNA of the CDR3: TGTGCCAGCAGCTTAGGGGACAGCTGTGGCTACACCTTC. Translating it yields CASSLGDSCGYTF.